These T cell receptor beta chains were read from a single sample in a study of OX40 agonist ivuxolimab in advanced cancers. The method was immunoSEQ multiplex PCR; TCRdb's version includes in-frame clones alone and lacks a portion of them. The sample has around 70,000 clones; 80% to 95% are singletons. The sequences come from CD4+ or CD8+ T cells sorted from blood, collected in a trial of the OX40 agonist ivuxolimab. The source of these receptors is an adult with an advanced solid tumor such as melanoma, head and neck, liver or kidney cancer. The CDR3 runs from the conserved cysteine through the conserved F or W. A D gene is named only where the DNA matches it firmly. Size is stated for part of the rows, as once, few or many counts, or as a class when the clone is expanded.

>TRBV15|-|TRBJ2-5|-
TGTGCCACCCGCGGGACTCAAGAGACCCAGTACTTC
CATRGTQETQYF
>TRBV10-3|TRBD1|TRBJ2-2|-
TGTGCCATCAGTGAGGGACAGGGGGTTCTGAACACCGGGGAGCTGTTTTTT
CAISEGQGVLNTGELFF
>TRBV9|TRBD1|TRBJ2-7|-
TGTGCCAGCAGCGTCTTCGGGACAGCTACATCCTACGAGCAGTACTTC
CASSVFGTATSYEQYF
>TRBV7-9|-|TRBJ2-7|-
TGTGCCAGCAGCTTAGATTACGAGCAGTACTTC
CASSLDYEQYF
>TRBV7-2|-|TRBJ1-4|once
TGTGCCAGCAGCCATCGTCGGGACGGTGGTGAAAAACTGTTTTTT
CASSHRRDGGEKLFF
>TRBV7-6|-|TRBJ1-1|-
TGTGCCAGCAGCCGAGGTGTTGAAGCTTTCTTT
CASSRGVEAFF
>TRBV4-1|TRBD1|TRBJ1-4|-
TGCGCCAGCAGCCTAACAGGGGATGGGTCTAATGAAAAACTGTTTTTT
CASSLTGDGSNEKLFF
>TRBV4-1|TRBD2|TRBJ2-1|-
TGCGCCAGCAGCCAAGTGTCACTAGCGGAGCAGTTCTTC
CASSQVSLAEQFF
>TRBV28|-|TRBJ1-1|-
TGTGCCAGCAGTTTAGGTTTGTATAATGAAGCTTTCTTT
CASSLGLYNEAFF
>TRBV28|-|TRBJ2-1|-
TGTGCCAGCAGTTTATTTGTGGGACTCGGCTACAATGAGCAGTTCTTC
CASSLFVGLGYNEQFF
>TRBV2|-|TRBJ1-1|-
TGTGCCAGCAGTGAAATGGAGGGGTGGAACACTGAAGCTTTCTTT
CASSEMEGWNTEAFF
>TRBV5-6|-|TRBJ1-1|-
TGTGCCAGCAGCTTGGAACTCATGAACACTGAAGCTTTCTTT
CASSLELMNTEAFF
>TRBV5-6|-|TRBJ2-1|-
TGTGCCAGCACCCTTGGAGGTTACAATGAGCAGTTCTTC
CASTLGGYNEQFF
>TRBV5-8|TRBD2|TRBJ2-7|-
TGTGCCAGCAGCTTGGAGGGACTAGCGGGAACCTACGAGCAGTACTTC
CASSLEGLAGTYEQYF
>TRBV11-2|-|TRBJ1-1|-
TGTGCCAGCAGTCACGGTATTTATAGTGAAGCTTTCTTT
CASSHGIYSEAFF
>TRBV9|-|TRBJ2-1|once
TGTGCCAGCAGCGTGGGAACTGAGCAGTTCTTC
CASSVGTEQFF
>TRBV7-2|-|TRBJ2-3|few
TGTGCCAGCAGCACCTCTGGAGAACGGGGCGTCACAGATACGCAGTATTTT
CASSTSGERGVTDTQYF
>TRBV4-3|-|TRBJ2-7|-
TGCGCCAGCAGCCCCTCGGAGGGCGGAGCCTACGAGCAGTACTTC
CASSPSEGGAYEQYF
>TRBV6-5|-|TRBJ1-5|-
TGTGCCAGCAGTTCTTTTGACATCGATCAGCCCCAGCATTTT
CASSSFDIDQPQHF
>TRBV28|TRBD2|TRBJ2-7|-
TGTGCCAGCATTGGCACTAGCGGGAGCGACGAGCAGTACTTC
CASIGTSGSDEQYF
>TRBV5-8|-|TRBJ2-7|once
TGTGCCAGCAGTTTCCGGGACCAGGGAACCTACGAGCAGTACTTC
CASSFRDQGTYEQYF
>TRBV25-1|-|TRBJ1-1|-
TGTGCCAGCAGTGAACTCGAGACAGCCTCAACGTACACTGAAGCTTTCTTT
CASSELETASTYTEAFF
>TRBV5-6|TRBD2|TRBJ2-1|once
TGTGCCAGCAGCCTACTAGCGGGAGCGTACAATGAGCAGTTCTTC
CASSLLAGAYNEQFF
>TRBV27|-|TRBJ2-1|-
TGTGCCAGCAGCCCACTAACGGATGAGCAGTTCTTC
CASSPLTDEQFF
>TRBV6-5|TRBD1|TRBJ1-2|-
TGTGCCAGCACCATAGGGGGACAGAACTATGGCTACACCTTC
CASTIGGQNYGYTF
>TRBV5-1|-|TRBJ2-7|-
TGCGCCAGCAGCTTGTTTCAGGGAAGCTCCTACGAGCAGTACTTC
CASSLFQGSSYEQYF
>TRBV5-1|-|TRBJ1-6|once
TGCGCCAGCAGCCGTTCGACAGAGGAGAATTCACCCCTCCACTTT
CASSRSTEENSPLHF
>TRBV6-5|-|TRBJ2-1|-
TGTGCCAGCAGTTATCCCGACAGAAACAATGAGCAGTTCTTC
CASSYPDRNNEQFF
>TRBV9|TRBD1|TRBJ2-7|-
TGTGCCAGCAGCCTCGGACAGGGGTACTACGAGCAGTACTTC
CASSLGQGYYEQYF
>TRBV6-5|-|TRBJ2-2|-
TGTGCCAGCAGTTCCCCCACTGCCTATAACACCGGGGAGCTGTTTTTT
CASSSPTAYNTGELFF
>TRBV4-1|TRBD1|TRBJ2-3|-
TGCGCCAGCAGCCAAGATGTGAGACAGGGTGAAGATACGCAGTATTTT
CASSQDVRQGEDTQYF
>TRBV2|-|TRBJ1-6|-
TGTGCCAGCAGTGACGGAAATTCACCCCTCCACTTT
CASSDGNSPLHF
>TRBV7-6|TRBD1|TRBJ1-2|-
TGTGCCAGCAGCCCGACAGGGGGAAGTAACTATGGCTACACCTTC
CASSPTGGSNYGYTF
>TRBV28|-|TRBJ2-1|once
TGTGCCAGCAGTTCGTCACTTTACAATGAGCAGTTCTTC
CASSSSLYNEQFF
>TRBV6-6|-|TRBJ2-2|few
TGTGCCAGCAGTCGGACGTCCCGAGCCGGGGAGCTGTTTTTT
CASSRTSRAGELFF